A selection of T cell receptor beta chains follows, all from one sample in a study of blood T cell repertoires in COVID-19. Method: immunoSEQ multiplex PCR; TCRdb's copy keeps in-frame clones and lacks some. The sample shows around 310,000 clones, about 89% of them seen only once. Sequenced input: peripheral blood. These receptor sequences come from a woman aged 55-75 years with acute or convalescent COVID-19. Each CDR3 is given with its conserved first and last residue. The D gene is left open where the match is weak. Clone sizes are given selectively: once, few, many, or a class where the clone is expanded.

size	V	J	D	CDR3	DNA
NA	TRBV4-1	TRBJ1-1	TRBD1	CASSQVQGAFTEAFF	TGCGCCAGCAGCCAAGTTCAGGGGGCGTTCACTGAAGCTTTCTTT
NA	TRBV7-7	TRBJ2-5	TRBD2	CASSLGVAGGPETQYF	TGTGCCAGCAGCTTAGGGGTAGCGGGGGGGCCGGAGACCCAGTACTTC
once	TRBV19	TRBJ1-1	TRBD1	CASSNMGTETFF	TGTGCCAGTAGTAACATGGGGACAGAGACTTTCTTT
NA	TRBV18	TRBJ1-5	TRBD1	CASSFGQGNQPQHF	TGTGCCAGCTCGTTCGGACAGGGGAATCAGCCCCAGCATTTT
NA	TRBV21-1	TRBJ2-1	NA	CASSKERDRGGNEQFF	TGTGCCAGCAGCAAAGAACGGGACAGGGGAGGGAATGAGCAGTTCTTC
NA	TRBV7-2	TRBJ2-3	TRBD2	CASSLGRGGLAQYF	TGTGCCAGCAGCTTAGGGCGGGGGGGCCTTGCGCAGTATTTT
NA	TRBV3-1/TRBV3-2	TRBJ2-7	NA	CASTPGAGVPYEQYF	TGTGCCAGCACCCCTGGGGCAGGGGTCCCCTACGAGCAGTACTTC
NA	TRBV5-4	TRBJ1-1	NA	CASSWGEGNTEAFF	TGTGCCAGCAGCTGGGGGGAGGGCAACACTGAAGCTTTCTTT
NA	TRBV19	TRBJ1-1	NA	CASSEGQNTEAFF	TGTGCCAGTAGTGAGGGACAGAACACTGAAGCTTTCTTT
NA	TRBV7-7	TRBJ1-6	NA	CASSLGPNRLRNPNNSPLHF	TGTGCTAGCAGCTTAGGCCCTAACCGCCTCCGAAACCCCAATAATTCACCCCTCCACTTT
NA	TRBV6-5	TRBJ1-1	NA	CATQGLTEAFF	TGTGCCACCCAGGGATTAACTGAAGCTTTCTTT
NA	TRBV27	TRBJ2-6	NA	CASSFFLVGHGANVLTF	TGTGCCAGCAGTTTTTTTCTTGTGGGCCACGGGGCCAACGTCCTGACTTTC
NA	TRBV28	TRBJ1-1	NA	CASSYRAFNTEAFF	TGTGCCAGCAGTTACAGGGCCTTTAACACTGAAGCTTTCTTT
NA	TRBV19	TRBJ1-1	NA	CASSTSRGRRGTEAFF	TGTGCCAGTAGTACCTCACGAGGGCGGAGGGGCACTGAAGCTTTCTTT
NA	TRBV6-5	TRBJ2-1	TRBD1	CASSYKGQGHNEQFF	TGTGCCAGCAGTTACAAGGGACAGGGTCACAATGAGCAGTTCTTC
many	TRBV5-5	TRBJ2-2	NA	CASSYATSTGELFF	TGTGCCAGCAGTTATGCGACTAGCACCGGGGAGCTGTTTTTT
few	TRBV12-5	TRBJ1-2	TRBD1	CASGTGQGYGYTF	TGTGCTAGTGGCACGGGACAGGGCTATGGCTACACCTTC
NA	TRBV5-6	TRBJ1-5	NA	CASSLQGFGQPQHF	TGTGCCAGCAGCCTTCAGGGGTTCGGGCAGCCCCAGCATTTT
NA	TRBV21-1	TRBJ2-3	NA	CANLPRTYTDTQYF	TGTGCCAACCTACCCCGGACATATACAGATACGCAGTATTTT
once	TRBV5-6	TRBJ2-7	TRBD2	CASSLPAGGPNFYEQYF	TGTGCCAGCAGCTTACCAGCGGGGGGTCCGAATTTCTACGAGCAGTACTTC
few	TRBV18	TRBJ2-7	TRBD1	CASSPVMGQGANEQYF	TGTGCCAGCTCACCTGTGATGGGACAGGGGGCCAACGAGCAGTACTTC
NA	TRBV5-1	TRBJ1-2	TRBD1	CASSLGQVDYGYTF	TGCGCCAGCAGCCTGGGACAGGTGGACTATGGCTACACCTTC
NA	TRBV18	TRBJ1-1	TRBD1	CASSQDRGWTEAFF	TGTGCCAGCTCACAGGACAGGGGGTGGACTGAAGCTTTCTTT
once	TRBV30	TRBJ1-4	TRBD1	CAWTTGGLSNEKLFF	TGTGCCTGGACGACAGGGGGCCTTTCTAATGAAAAACTGTTTTTT
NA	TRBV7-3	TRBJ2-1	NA	CASSVRASNEQFF	TGTGCCAGCAGTGTCCGTGCTAGCAATGAGCAGTTCTTC
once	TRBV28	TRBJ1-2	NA	CASSLGQNYGYTF	TGTGCCAGCAGTTTAGGCCAGAACTATGGCTACACCTTC
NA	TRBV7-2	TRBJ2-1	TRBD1	CASSLEQGFNEQFF	TGTGCCAGCAGCCTGGAACAGGGGTTCAATGAGCAGTTCTTC
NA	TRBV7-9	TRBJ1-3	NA	CASSLRGSAEGNTIYF	TGTGCCAGCAGCTTAAGGGGGTCCGCGGAAGGAAACACCATATATTTT
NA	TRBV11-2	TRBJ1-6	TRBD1	CASSSHRDRLHF	TGTGCCAGCAGCAGCCACCGGGACAGGCTCCACTTT
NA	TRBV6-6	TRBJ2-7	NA	CASSSLLLGYEQYF	TGTGCCAGCAGTTCACTACTTTTAGGCTACGAGCAGTACTTC
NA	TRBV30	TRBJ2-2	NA	CAWSVVAHGELFF	TGTGCCTGGAGTGTAGTAGCGCACGGGGAGCTGTTTTTT
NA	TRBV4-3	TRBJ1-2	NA	CASSQGVQANYGYTF	TGCGCCAGCAGCCAAGGCGTCCAGGCTAACTATGGCTACACCTTC
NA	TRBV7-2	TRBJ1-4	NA	CASSLDLSFDEKLFF	TGTGCCAGCAGCTTAGATTTATCTTTCGATGAAAAACTGTTTTTT
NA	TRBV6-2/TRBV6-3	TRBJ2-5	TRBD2	CASSYNGLAGQETQYF	TGTGCCAGCAGTTATAATGGACTAGCAGGCCAAGAGACCCAGTACTTC
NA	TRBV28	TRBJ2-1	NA	CASSFLGSYNEQFF	TGTGCCAGCAGTTTTCTCGGGTCTTACAATGAGCAGTTCTTC
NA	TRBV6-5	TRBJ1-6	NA	CASYSTGFPLHF	TGTGCCAGCTACTCCACGGGTTTTCCCCTCCACTTT
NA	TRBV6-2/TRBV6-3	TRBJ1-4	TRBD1	CASNPGTGGAKLFF	TGTGCCAGCAACCCCGGGACAGGGGGTGCAAAACTGTTTTTT
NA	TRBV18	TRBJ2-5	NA	CASSPPGGRETQYF	TGTGCCAGCTCACCACCGGGGGGGCGAGAGACCCAGTACTTC
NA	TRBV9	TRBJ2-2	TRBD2	CASSVEDSGVTGELFF	TGTGCCAGCAGCGTAGAAGATAGCGGGGTAACCGGGGAGCTGTTTTTT
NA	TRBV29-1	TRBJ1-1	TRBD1	CSVDRDRLEAFF	TGCAGCGTTGATCGGGACAGACTTGAAGCTTTCTTT
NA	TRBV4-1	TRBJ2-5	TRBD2	CASSQWGTSEETQYF	TGCGCCAGCAGCCAGTGGGGGACTAGCGAAGAGACCCAGTACTTC
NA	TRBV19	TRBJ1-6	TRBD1	CASQPPGQGNSPLHF	TGTGCCAGTCAACCTCCCGGACAGGGAAATTCACCCCTCCACTTT
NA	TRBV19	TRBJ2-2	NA	CASSSYHTGELFF	TGTGCCAGTAGTTCGTATCACACCGGGGAGCTGTTTTTT
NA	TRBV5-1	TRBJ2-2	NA	CASRRDTNTGELFF	TGCGCCAGCAGACGAGACACTAACACCGGGGAGCTGTTTTTT
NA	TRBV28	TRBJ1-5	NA	CASSFPSGVNQPQHF	TGTGCCAGCAGTTTCCCCTCGGGGGTGAATCAGCCCCAGCATTTT
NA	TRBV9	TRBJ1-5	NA	CASSTSPARDQPQHF	TGTGCCAGCAGCACGTCCCCGGCGCGGGATCAGCCCCAGCATTTT
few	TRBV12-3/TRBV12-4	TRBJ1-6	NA	CASSYSNSPLHF	TGTGCCAGCAGTTATTCGAATTCACCCCTCCACTTT
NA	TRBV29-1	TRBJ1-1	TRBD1	CSVATGTGIGVEAFF	TGCAGCGTTGCAACCGGGACAGGGATTGGGGTTGAAGCTTTCTTT
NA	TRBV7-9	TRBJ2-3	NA	CASSLAGGNTDTQYF	TGTGCCAGCAGCTTAGCAGGGGGAAACACAGATACGCAGTATTTT
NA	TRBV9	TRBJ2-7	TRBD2	CASSVRLAGENEQYF	TGTGCCAGCAGCGTGAGACTAGCGGGAGAGAACGAGCAGTACTTC
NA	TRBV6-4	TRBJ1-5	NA	CASSAEQGPNQPQHF	TGTGCCAGCAGTGCAGAACAGGGCCCCAATCAGCCCCAGCATTTT
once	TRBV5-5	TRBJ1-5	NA	CASSLAGGSNQPQHF	TGTGCCAGCAGCTTGGCGGGGGGAAGCAATCAGCCCCAGCATTTT
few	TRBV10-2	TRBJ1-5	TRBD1	CANLRRDRRNQPQHF	TGCGCCAACTTGAGAAGGGACAGACGAAATCAGCCCCAGCATTTT
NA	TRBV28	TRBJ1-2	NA	CASSSGLGGYTF	TGTGCCAGCAGTTCCGGGTTGGGTGGCTACACCTTC
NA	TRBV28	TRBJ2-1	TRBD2	CASSSMGLAGENEQFF	TGTGCCAGCAGTTCAATGGGACTAGCGGGAGAGAATGAGCAGTTCTTC
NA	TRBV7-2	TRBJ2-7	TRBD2	CASSPFSGGSSSYEQYF	TGTGCCAGCAGCCCATTTAGCGGGGGTTCCTCCTCCTACGAGCAGTACTTC
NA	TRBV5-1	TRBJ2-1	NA	CASSPSSNSYNEQFF	TGCGCCAGCAGCCCGTCTAGCAACTCCTACAATGAGCAGTTCTTC